This T cell receptor (beta chain) appears in the sequencing data of a study of T-cell reconstitution after alpha-beta-depleted transplantation in children. Findings and caveats of the study: From newly produced T cells came most of the T-cell counts and diversity one year after transplant. At around two months after transplant, the alpha-beta T cells were reportedly derived from several hundred expanded clones that came from non-depleted graft cells.

A TCRbeta library incorporating unique molecular identifiers was prepared. TCRdb redid the calling of the PCR reads with MiXCR, one entry per CDR3 protein. This table has more than 300,000 distinct CDR3 sequences, around 15% appearing once. Only a few counts were recorded for this clonotype. Antigen specificity is unknown. With 6 bases removed from V and 4 bases from J, the gap between germline ends came to 25 bases. The CDR3 consists of 17 residues. Germline V gives CDR1 MDHEN, CDR2 SYDVKM. The source material was PBMCs, mostly from graft donor cells, sampled 360 days after TCRalphabeta/CD19-depleted stem cell transplant. The genes are TRBV28 and TRBJ2-7; no reliable D call. The origin of this receptor is a male patient between 2 and 15 years old who had a stem cell transplant for acute lymphoblastic leukemia, so the T cells may come from the graft donor. CDR3 sequence reads: CASSLGHLKDGRYEQYF. CDR3 DNA: TGTGCCAGCAGCTTAGGTCACCTCAAGGACGGCCGTTACGAGCAGTACTTC.